The next 19 T cell receptor beta chains were all read from a single sample in a study of blood T cell repertoires in COVID-19 (dated by TCRdb to 2020 to 2021). To prepare the library, the immunoSEQ multiplex PCR assay was applied. As stored in TCRdb, this immuneACCESS dataset retains in-frame rearrangements with V and J assigned. A fraction of the clones does not appear; measured against another copy, unresolved V genes explain less than half of the discrepancy, and the remainder lacks a known reason. The sample table records around 62,000 clones; approximately 85% of these occur just once. The top ten hold roughly 24% of the sample. The sample taken for sequencing was peripheral blood. The receptors come from a man in his fifties with acute or convalescent COVID-19.

This rearrangement joins TRBV29-1 to TRBJ1-6, with 9 bases that match TRBD1. CDR3 length: 13 amino acids. The J segment lost 9 bases and the V segment lost 4 bases, leaving 4 bases of the junction unmatched. The germline V gene has CDR1 SQVTM and CDR2 ANQGSEA. CDR3 loop: CSVGDRDGSPLHF. The CDR3 DNA reads TGCAGCGTTGGGGACAGGGATGGTTCACCCCTCCACTTT. Supplemented by reference TRBV29-1 and TRBJ1-6, the full variable domain reads SAVISQKPSRDICQRGTSLTIQCQVDSQVTMMFWYRQQPGQSLTLIATANQGSEATYESGFVIDKFPISRPNLTFSTLTVSNMSPEDSSIYLCSVGDRDGSPLHFGNGTRLTVT.

This clone was detected once. The gene calls are TRBV15 and TRBJ2-7, with D possibly being TRBD1 (5 bases). V lost 5 bases to trimming and J lost 4 bases, with 30 bases between them. CDR3 size: 19 residues. Germline CDR1 reads LNHNV; CDR2 reads YYDKDF (reference sequence). The CDR3 DNA is TGTGCCACCAGCCTACGGCTTGGGGCTATTAGATCCTTGAAATACGAGCAGTACTTC. Its protein is CATSLRLGAIRSLKYEQYF.

The chain uses TRBV5-1 and TRBJ2-5; a weak D match, TRBD1 (6 bases). The CDR3 sequence is 14 residues long. Germline loops: CDR1 SGHRS, CDR2 YFSETQ. Trimming took 3 bases from V and 5 from J, leaving 14 bases between them. This CDR3 reads CASSSTGTIETQYF. In DNA form, the CDR3 reads TGCGCCAGCAGCTCAACAGGGACGATTGAGACCCAGTACTTC.

The rearrangement joins TRBV3-1 (or the pseudogene TRBV3-2) to TRBJ1-6; no firm D call. CDR3 length: 14 amino acids. The germline V gene has CDR1 LGHDT and CDR2 YNNKEL (reference sequence). V lost 0 bases and J lost 14, with 14 bases in between. DNA for the CDR3: TGTGCCAGCAGCCAAGATCTCCAGGCTCCTACCCTCCACTTT. Encoded protein: CASSQDLQAPTLHF.

This chain links TRBV18 with TRBJ2-1; tentatively, D is TRBD1 (6 bases). The ends were cut back, 3 bases at V and 0 bases at J, with 12 bases in the middle. CDR3 length: 16 residues. Germline CDR1 KGHSH, CDR2 LQKENI. CDR3 protein: CASSPWTVSSYNEQFF. The CDR3 region has the DNA TGTGCCAGCTCACCGTGGACAGTTAGCTCCTACAATGAGCAGTTCTTC.

This clone was seen repeatedly, ten times or more. This chain connects TRBV6-1 to TRBJ2-1; 8 bases match TRBD2. CDR3 size: 14 residues. The germline V gene has CDR1 MNHNS and CDR2 SASEGT. Unmatched junction bases numbered 4, after V lost 3 bases and J lost 6 bases. The CDR3 DNA reads as TGTGCCAGCAGTGACGGGGGGGCCCTCAATGAGCAGTTCTTC. It translates to CASSDGGALNEQFF.

The chain uses TRBV6-5 and TRBJ1-2, with 9 bases aligning to TRBD1. Germline CDR1 is MNHEY and CDR2 is SVGAGI. The V and J ends lost 6 bases and 3 bases, in that order; junction bases with no gene match: 5. This CDR3 region has 14 residues. For the CDR3, the DNA is TGTGCCAGCAGCCAAAGGACAGGGGACTATGGCTACACCTTC. This codes for CASSQRTGDYGYTF.

CDR3 region: CASSQMGRGDRGIYEQYF. In nucleotides, the CDR3 is TGCGCCAGCAGTCAAATGGGAAGGGGGGACAGGGGGATTTACGAGCAGTACTTC. The chain joins TRBV23-1 to TRBJ2-7; 11 bases are a match to TRBD1. TRBV23-1 is an ORF, and what it does is uncertain. V lost 2 bases, J lost 4 bases, and 13 bases stayed unmatched. The CDR3 is 18 amino acids.

This clone was seen only a few times. The gene calls are TRBV6-5 and TRBJ1-3; D call uncertain. The V gene lost 6 bases and the J gene lost 0 bases, with 12 bases spanning the gap. Germline loops: CDR1 MNHEY, CDR2 SVGAGI. The CDR3 sequence is 15 residues long. This chain's CDR3 is CASRRVPYSGNTIYF. CDR3 sequence (DNA): TGTGCCAGCAGGAGGGTCCCTTACTCTGGAAACACCATATATTTT.

This clone was seen more than once but under ten times. This chain links TRBV7-9 with TRBJ2-3; D unclear. The ends were cut back, 5 bases at V and 4 bases at J, with 4 bases in the middle. Germline V gives CDR1 SEHNR, CDR2 FQNEAQ (reference sequence). The CDR3 consists of 11 residues. The CDR3 region is CASSNSDTQYF. CDR3 DNA: TGTGCCAGCAGCAACTCAGATACGCAGTATTTT.

The gene calls are TRBV9 and TRBJ2-2, with 9 bases aligning to TRBD1. CDR3 length: 15 residues. CDR1 is SGDLS, CDR2 YYNGEE, per germline. V was pared by 4 bases and J by 6 bases, with 7 bases of the junction left unmatched. The CDR3 sequence is CASSPSRTGAGELFF. In DNA form, the CDR3 reads TGTGCCAGCAGCCCTTCCCGGACAGGGGCCGGGGAGCTGTTTTTT.

This clone was observed a few times. V is TRBV7-2 and J is TRBJ2-7; 8 bases fit TRBD2. From germline, CDR1 is SGHTA and CDR2 FQGNSA. The ends lost 5 bases at V and 1 base at J; junction bases unmatched: 7. CDR3 length: 15 residues. The CDR3 region is CASSPPQRGSYEQYF. DNA for the CDR3: TGTGCCAGCAGCCCCCCCCAGCGGGGGTCCTACGAGCAGTACTTC.

This rearrangement joins TRBV6-1 to TRBJ2-3; 10 nucleotides agree with TRBD1. The CDR3 has 15 residues. From germline, CDR1 is MNHNS and CDR2 SASEGT. V trimming: 3 bases; J trimming: 3 bases; junction bases outside the gene matches: 3. The CDR3: CASSEGQGLTDTQYF. CDR3 in DNA: TGTGCCAGCAGTGAGGGACAGGGGTTAACAGATACGCAGTATTTT.

The chain recombines TRBV5-5 with TRBJ1-1; D possibly corresponds to TRBD1 (5 bases). V was cut by 6 bases and J by 0 bases, with 12 bases left in between. This CDR3 has 14 residues. Germline CDR1 SGHKS, CDR2 YYEKEE (reference sequence). CDR3 DNA: TGTGCCAGCACCCTCTCGGGGGTGAACACTGAAGCTTTCTTT. As protein: CASTLSGVNTEAFF.

The chain couples TRBV9 to TRBJ2-5; 11 nucleotides line up with TRBD2. This CDR3 is built from 15 residues. Germline V gives CDR1 SGDLS, CDR2 YYNGEE. J gave up 5 bases and V 3 bases, and 6 bases lay outside the gene matches. The CDR3 bases are TGTGCCAGCAGCGGCGGACTAGCGGGTGACGAGACCCAGTACTTC. It is translated as CASSGGLAGDETQYF.

V is TRBV11-2 and J is TRBJ2-7; D may be TRBD2 (6 bases). V was clipped by 0 bases and J by 3 bases, with 12 bases between them. This CDR3 has 15 amino acids. Germline loops: CDR1 SGHAT, CDR2 FQNNGV. The CDR3 reads CASSLEVGLFYEQYV. The CDR3 nucleotides read TGTGCCAGCAGCTTAGAGGTGGGACTGTTCTACGAGCAGTACGTC.

V usage is TRBV2 and J usage is TRBJ1-3; 9 bases align to TRBD1. Per the germline V gene, CDR1 is SNHLY and CDR2 is FYNNEI. CDR3 length: 14 residues. Trimming cost V 4 bases and J 7 bases; bases outside gene matches: 5. Here the CDR3 DNA reads TGTGCCAGCAGTGGCCTTGGACAGGGGAACACCATATATTTT. This translates into CASSGLGQGNTIYF.

The chain joins TRBV11-2 to TRBJ2-7; D perhaps matches TRBD1 (5 bases). V was clipped by 1 base and J by 1 base, with 8 bases between them. The CDR3 covers 14 residues. Germline assignment: CDR1 SGHAT and CDR2 FQNNGV. In DNA, the CDR3 is TGTGCCAGCAGCTTAGTTCCAGGGTCCTACGAGCAGTACGTC. This codes for CASSLVPGSYEQYV.

The chain uses TRBV29-1 and TRBJ2-7; 10 bases are a match to TRBD1. After removal of 8 bases from V and 4 bases from J, the junction contained 2 bases not matched to a gene. This CDR3 is 11 amino acids long. Germline V lookup: CDR1 SQVTM, CDR2 ANQGSEA. This chain's CDR3 is CSTGQGYEQYF. The CDR3 coding sequence is TGCAGCACGGGACAGGGGTACGAGCAGTACTTC.